A single sample is the source of the 14 T cell receptor beta chains below, sequenced in a study of cytomegalovirus exposure and HLA in healthy donors. PCR involved 60 Vbeta and 13 Jbeta primers. Generated by immunoSEQ multiplex PCR, the TCRdb table keeps only in-frame clones and is missing some. Among under 200,000 clones listed, roughly four fifths were seen once. The sample consisted of PBMCs. These receptors all stem from a woman between 18 and 29 years old in good health and CMV-seronegative.

The chain is built from TRBV6-6 and TRBJ2-1; 9 bases map to TRBD2. This CDR3 spans 15 amino acids. The germline V gene encodes CDR1 MNHNY and CDR2 SVGAGI (reference sequence). The junction had 1 base not matched to a gene; V was cut back by 4 bases and J by 0 bases. CDR3 coding DNA: TGTGCCAGCAGTTTTAGCGGGAGCTCCTACAATGAGCAGTTCTTC. Translated, it gives CASSFSGSSYNEQFF.

The rearrangement uses TRBV7-2 and TRBJ2-1; possible D gene TRBD2, 6 bases. This CDR3 comprises 15 residues. Trimming took off 5 bases at V and 7 bases at J, with 18 bases between the two ends. CDR1 and CDR2 (germline): SGHTA, FQGNSA. CDR3 bases: TGTGCCAGCAGCCGGACTGCGACTAGTAAGAATGAGCAGTTCTTC. Translated: CASSRTATSKNEQFF.

The CDR3 bases are TGTGCCAGCAGTTCCCCGGGACAGGGGTTGAATCAGCCCCAGCATTTT. Translating gives CASSSPGQGLNQPQHF. The V gene is TRBV28, the J gene TRBJ1-5, with 10 nucleotides matching TRBD1. This CDR3 has 16 residues. Trimming took 4 bases from V and 4 from J; bases not matched to a gene: 7. Germline V CDR1 and CDR2: MDHEN, SYDVKM.

V is TRBV6-5 and J is TRBJ2-7; maybe TRBD1 (6 bases). Germline V gene lookup returns CDR1 MNHEY and CDR2 SVGAGI. The CDR3 length is 14 residues. V was cut by 0 bases and J by 2 bases, with 8 bases left in between. As DNA, the CDR3 is TGTGCCAGCAGTTACTCGCCAGGGGCCTACGAGCAGTACTTC. It codes for CASSYSPGAYEQYF.

V gene TRBV7-2 combines with J gene TRBJ2-5, with 9 bases matching TRBD2. Germline V gene lookup returns CDR1 SGHTA and CDR2 FQGNSA. The CDR3 is 16 residues long. With V trimmed by 3 bases and J by 9 bases, 14 bases remained unmatched. The CDR3: CASSFGIAGESKAQYF. The CDR3 DNA reads as TGTGCCAGCAGCTTCGGGATAGCGGGAGAATCGAAGGCCCAGTACTTC.

This chain links TRBV4-3 with TRBJ2-1; 9 nucleotides match TRBD2. The CDR3 extends over 18 amino acids. Germline trimming cut 1 base from V and 3 bases from J; bases unmatched to any gene: 10. The V gene's germline CDR1 is LGHNA and CDR2 YSLEER. The CDR3 loop is CASSQVISRTSDYNEQFF. CDR3 nucleotide sequence: TGCGCCAGCAGCCAAGTTATCTCGCGGACTAGCGACTACAATGAGCAGTTCTTC.

This clone has only one observation. The chain recombines TRBV6-5 with TRBJ2-7; 7 bases are shared with TRBD2. This CDR3 has 12 amino acids. The germline gives CDR1 MNHEY, CDR2 SVGAGI. V shed 5 bases and J 6 bases; nucleotides not matched to a gene: 4. CDR3 in DNA: TGTGCCAGCAGTGAGTGGGGGGGCGAGCAGTACTTC. This gives the protein CASSEWGGEQYF.

This clone was observed a single time. The genes are TRBV9 and TRBJ2-2; possible D gene TRBD2, 6 bases. V lost 2 bases and J 4 bases, leaving 18 bases between the germline ends. This CDR3 comprises 17 residues. Germline CDR1 SGDLS, CDR2 YYNGEE. The CDR3 reads CASSVGSVGAGTGELFF. As DNA, the CDR3 is TGTGCCAGCAGCGTTGGATCAGTGGGAGCGGGCACCGGGGAGCTGTTTTTT.

The V gene is TRBV5-1, the J gene TRBJ2-7, with 7 nucleotides matching TRBD1. This CDR3 is 16 amino acids long. The V segment lost 0 bases and the J segment 7 bases; nucleotides outside the gene matches: 13. CDR1 is SGHRS, CDR2 YFSETQ, per germline. Written as DNA, the CDR3 is TGCGCCAGCAGCTTGGCCTGGGCAGGGGGAATTTCGGAGCAGTACTTC. Its protein is CASSLAWAGGISEQYF.

The chain recombines TRBV29-1 with TRBJ1-1; 7 bases align to TRBD1. Trimming removed 4 bases from V and 5 bases from J; junction bases left unmatched: 7. Germline CDR1 and CDR2: SQVTM and ANQGSEA. The CDR3 has 13 amino acids. CDR3 protein: CSVGPGGYTEAFF. In DNA, the CDR3 is TGCAGCGTTGGGCCAGGGGGGTATACTGAAGCTTTCTTT.

V gene TRBV5-4 combines with J gene TRBJ2-2, with D tentatively TRBD2 (5 bases). V dropped 3 bases and J dropped 4 bases, with 13 bases sitting between them. CDR3 length: 15 residues. Looked up from germline, CDR1 is SGHNT and CDR2 is YYREEE (reference sequence). CDR3 bases: TGTGCCAGCAGCTCGTGGACCGAGGGCACCGGGGAGCTGTTTTTT. It specifies CASSSWTEGTGELFF. Looking up the rest from reference TRBV5-4 and TRBJ2-2 gives the full variable domain: ETGVTQSPTHLIKTRGQQVTLRCSSQSGHNTVSWYQQALGQGPQFIFQYYREEENGRGNFPPRFSGLQFPNYSSELNVNALELDDSALYLCASSSWTEGTGELFFGEGSRLTVL.

J is TRBJ1-2 and V is TRBV6-1; D not resolved. The CDR3 covers 13 residues. The germline CDR1 and CDR2 sequences are MNHNS and SASEGT. With 5 bases removed from V and 4 bases from J, the gap between germline ends came to 11 bases. For the CDR3, the DNA is TGTGCCAGCAGTCCCCAGGCTGGCTATGGCTACACCTTC. It codes for CASSPQAGYGYTF.

This clone showed up just once. The CDR3 DNA follows: TGTGCCAGCAGCTCCGTGAACACCGGGGAGCTGTTTTTT. Translated, it gives CASSSVNTGELFF. The rearrangement joins TRBV7-2 to TRBJ2-2, with D unresolved. The CDR3 is made up of 13 amino acids. The ends were cut back, 4 bases at V and 1 base at J, with 4 bases in the middle. Germline V gene data show CDR1 as SGHTA and CDR2 as FQGNSA.

A few counts support this clone. The J gene is TRBJ1-5, the V gene TRBV2; possible D gene TRBD1, 6 bases. The CDR3 extends over 14 amino acids. The germline V gene encodes CDR1 SNHLY and CDR2 FYNNEI. The ends were cut back, 5 bases at V and 3 bases at J, with 11 bases in the middle. The CDR3 reads CASSQGFSNQPQHF. The CDR3 DNA reads as TGTGCCAGCAGTCAGGGGTTCTCCAATCAGCCCCAGCATTTT.